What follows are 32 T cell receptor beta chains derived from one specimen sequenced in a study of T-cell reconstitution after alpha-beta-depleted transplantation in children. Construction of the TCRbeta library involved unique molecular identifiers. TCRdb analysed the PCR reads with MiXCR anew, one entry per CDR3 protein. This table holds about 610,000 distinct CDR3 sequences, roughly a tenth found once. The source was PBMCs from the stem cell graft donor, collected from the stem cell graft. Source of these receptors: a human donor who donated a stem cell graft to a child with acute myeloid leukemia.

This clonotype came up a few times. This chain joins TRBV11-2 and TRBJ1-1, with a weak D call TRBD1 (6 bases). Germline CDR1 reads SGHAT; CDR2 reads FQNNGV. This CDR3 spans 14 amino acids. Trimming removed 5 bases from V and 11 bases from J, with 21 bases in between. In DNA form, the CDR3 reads TGTGCCAGCAGCCAACAGGGTGGGCGTAAACGGGCTTTCTTT. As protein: CASSQQGGRKRAFF.

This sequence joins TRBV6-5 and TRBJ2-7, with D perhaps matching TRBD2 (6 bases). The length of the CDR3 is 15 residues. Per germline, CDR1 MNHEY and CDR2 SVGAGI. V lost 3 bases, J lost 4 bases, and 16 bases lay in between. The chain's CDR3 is CASSYRAGRTYEQYF. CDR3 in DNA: TGTGCCAGCAGTTATCGCGCGGGACGGACTTACGAGCAGTACTTC.

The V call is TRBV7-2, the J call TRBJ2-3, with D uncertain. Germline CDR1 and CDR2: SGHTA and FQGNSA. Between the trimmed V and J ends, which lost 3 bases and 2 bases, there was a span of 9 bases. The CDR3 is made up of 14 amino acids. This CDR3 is CASSLVRDTDTQYF. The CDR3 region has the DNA TGTGCCAGCAGCTTGGTTAGGGACACAGATACGCAGTATTTT.

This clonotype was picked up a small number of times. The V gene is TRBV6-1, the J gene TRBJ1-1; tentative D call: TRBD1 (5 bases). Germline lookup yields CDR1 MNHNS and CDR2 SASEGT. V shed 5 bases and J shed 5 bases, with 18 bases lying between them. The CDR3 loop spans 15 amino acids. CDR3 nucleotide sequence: TGTGCCAGCAGTCTTAAACCCCAGGGCCGGACTGAAGCTTTCTTT. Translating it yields CASSLKPQGRTEAFF.

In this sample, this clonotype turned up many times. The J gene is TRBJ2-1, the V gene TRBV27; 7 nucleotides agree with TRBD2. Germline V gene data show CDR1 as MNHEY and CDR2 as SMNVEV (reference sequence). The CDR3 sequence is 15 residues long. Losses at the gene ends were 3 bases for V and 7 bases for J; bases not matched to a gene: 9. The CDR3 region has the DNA TGTGCCAGCAGTTTGGGGCGGGAGTTAGGGAATGAGCAGTTCTTC. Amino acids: CASSLGRELGNEQFF.

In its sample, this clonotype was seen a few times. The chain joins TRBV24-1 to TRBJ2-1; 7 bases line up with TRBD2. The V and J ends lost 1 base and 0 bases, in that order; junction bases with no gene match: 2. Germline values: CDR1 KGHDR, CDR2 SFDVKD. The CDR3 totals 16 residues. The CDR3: CATSDFRGDSYNEQFF. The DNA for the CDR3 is TGTGCCACCAGTGATTTTCGGGGGGACTCCTACAATGAGCAGTTCTTC.

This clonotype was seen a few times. CDR3 coding DNA: TGTGCCAGCAGTCCGGACCTTCCTCTAGAGACCCAGTACTTC. Translating gives CASSPDLPLETQYF. V is TRBV12-3 or TRBV12-4 and J is TRBJ2-5; D gene uncertain. The V gene lost 5 bases and the J gene lost 4 bases, with 14 bases spanning the gap. This CDR3 is 14 amino acids long.

The CDR3 is CASRSTSGTEAYEQYF. CDR3 DNA: TGTGCCAGCAGATCGACCTCCGGGACAGAAGCCTACGAGCAGTACTTC. This chain connects TRBV28 to TRBJ2-7; 7 nucleotides agree with TRBD1. This CDR3 spans 16 amino acids. CDR1 MDHEN and CDR2 SYDVKM come from the germline V gene. V trimming: 6 bases; J trimming: 2 bases; junction bases outside the gene matches: 13.

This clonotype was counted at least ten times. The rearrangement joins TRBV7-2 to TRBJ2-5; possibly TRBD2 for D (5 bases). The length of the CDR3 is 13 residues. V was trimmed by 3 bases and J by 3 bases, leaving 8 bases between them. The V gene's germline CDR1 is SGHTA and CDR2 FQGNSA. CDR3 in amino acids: CASSLYGKETQYF. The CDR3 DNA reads TGTGCCAGCAGCTTGTACGGGAAAGAGACCCAGTACTTC.

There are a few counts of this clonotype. DNA of the CDR3: TGTGCCAGCAGTCCGGGTCGGGACTCTATAAAGACCCAGTACTTC. This sequence encodes CASSPGRDSIKTQYF. This chain links TRBV7-9 with TRBJ2-5; perhaps TRBD2 as D (6 bases). This CDR3 spans 15 amino acids. Germline-derived CDR1 and CDR2 are SEHNR and FQNEAQ (reference sequence). Trimming left V 6 bases short and J 6 bases short, with 20 bases between.

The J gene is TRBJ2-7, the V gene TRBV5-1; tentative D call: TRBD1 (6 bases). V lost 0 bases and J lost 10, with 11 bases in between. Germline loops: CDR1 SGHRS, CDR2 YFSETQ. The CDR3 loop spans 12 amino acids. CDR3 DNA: TGCGCCAGCAGCTTGGGCCAGGGGCATCAGTACTTC. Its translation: CASSLGQGHQYF.

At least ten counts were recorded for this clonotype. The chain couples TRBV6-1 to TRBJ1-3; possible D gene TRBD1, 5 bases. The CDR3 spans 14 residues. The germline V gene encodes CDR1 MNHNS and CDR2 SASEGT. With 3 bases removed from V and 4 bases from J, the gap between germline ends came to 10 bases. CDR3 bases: TGTGCCAGCAGTGATACAGGCTACGGAAACACCATATATTTT. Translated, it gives CASSDTGYGNTIYF.

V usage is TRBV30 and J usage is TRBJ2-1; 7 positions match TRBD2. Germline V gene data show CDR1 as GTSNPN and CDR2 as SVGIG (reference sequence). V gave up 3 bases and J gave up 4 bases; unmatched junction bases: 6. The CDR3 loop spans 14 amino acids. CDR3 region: CAWRAGAKYNEQFF. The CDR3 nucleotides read TGTGCCTGGAGGGCGGGAGCGAAGTACAATGAGCAGTTCTTC. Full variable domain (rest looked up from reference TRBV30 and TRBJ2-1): SQTIHQWPATLVQPVGSPLSLECTVEGTSNPNLYWYRQAAGRGLQLLFYSVGIGQISSEVPQNLSASRPQDRQFILSSKKLLLSDSGFYLCAWRAGAKYNEQFFGPGTRLTVL.

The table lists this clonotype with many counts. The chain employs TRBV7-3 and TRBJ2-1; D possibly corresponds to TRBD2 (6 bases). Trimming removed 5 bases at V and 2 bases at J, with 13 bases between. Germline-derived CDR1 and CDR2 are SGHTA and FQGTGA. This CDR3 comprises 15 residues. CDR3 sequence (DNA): TGTGCCAGCAGCCCCGGGGGAGAACCCTACAATGAGCAGTTCTTC. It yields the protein CASSPGGEPYNEQFF.

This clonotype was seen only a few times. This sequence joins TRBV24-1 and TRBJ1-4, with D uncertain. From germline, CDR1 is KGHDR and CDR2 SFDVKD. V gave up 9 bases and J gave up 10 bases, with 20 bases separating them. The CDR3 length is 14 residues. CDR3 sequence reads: CATSESAGTGKLFF. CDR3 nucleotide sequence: TGTGCCACCTCCGAATCGGCCGGAACGGGAAAACTGTTTTTT.

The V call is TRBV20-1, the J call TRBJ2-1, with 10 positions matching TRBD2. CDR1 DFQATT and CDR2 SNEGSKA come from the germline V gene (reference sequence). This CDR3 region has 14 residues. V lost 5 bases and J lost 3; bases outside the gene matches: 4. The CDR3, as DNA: TGCAGTGCTCCAGGACTAGCGGACTACAATGAGCAGTTCTTC. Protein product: CSAPGLADYNEQFF.

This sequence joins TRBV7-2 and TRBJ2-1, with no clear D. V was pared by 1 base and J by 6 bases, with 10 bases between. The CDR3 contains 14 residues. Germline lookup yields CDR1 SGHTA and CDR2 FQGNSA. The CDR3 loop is CASSLVRAFNEQFF. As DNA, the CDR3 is TGTGCCAGCAGCTTAGTCCGGGCCTTCAATGAGCAGTTCTTC.

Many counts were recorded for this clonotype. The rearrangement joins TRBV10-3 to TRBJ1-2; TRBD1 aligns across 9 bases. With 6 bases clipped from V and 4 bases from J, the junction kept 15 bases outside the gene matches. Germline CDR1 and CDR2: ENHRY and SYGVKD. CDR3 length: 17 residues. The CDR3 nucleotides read TGTGCCATCAGAGGAGGGGACAGGGCGGACCATTCCTATGGCTACACCTTC. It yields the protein CAIRGGDRADHSYGYTF.

This CDR3 is CASSYPGLAGESSNEQFF. The CDR3 DNA sequence: TGTGCCAGCAGTTACCCGGGACTAGCGGGAGAATCAAGCAATGAGCAGTTCTTC. This chain joins TRBV2 and TRBJ2-1; 14 bases map to TRBD2. The CDR3 extends over 18 amino acids. CDR1 SNHLY and CDR2 FYNNEI come from the germline V gene. Trimming took 5 bases from V and 6 from J; bases not matched to a gene: 12.

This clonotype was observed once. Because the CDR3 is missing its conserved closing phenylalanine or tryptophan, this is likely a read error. The CDR3 reads CASSLPTPNNYGYTY. CDR3 bases: TGTGCCAGCAGCTTACCTACCCCGAATAACTATGGCTACACCTAC. The chain combines TRBV7-9 with TRBJ1-2, with D unresolved. V lost 2 bases to trimming and J lost 1 base, with 11 bases between them. The CDR3 loop spans 15 amino acids. CDR1 SEHNR and CDR2 FQNEAQ come from the germline V gene (reference sequence).

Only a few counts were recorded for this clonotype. This chain's CDR3 is CSVDRAGRGYYEQYF. The CDR3 DNA reads TGCAGCGTTGATCGGGCAGGTAGGGGGTACTACGAGCAGTACTTC. This chain joins TRBV29-1 and TRBJ2-7; D is perhaps TRBD1 (6 bases). Trimming stripped 3 bases from V and 3 bases from J, with 18 bases between. CDR3 size: 15 residues. From germline, CDR1 is SQVTM and CDR2 ANQGSEA.

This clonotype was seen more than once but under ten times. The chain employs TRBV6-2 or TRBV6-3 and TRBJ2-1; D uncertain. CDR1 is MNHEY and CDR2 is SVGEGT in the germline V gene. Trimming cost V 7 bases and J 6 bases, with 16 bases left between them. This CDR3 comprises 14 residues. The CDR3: CASTNRGTPNEQFF. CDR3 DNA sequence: TGTGCCAGCACGAACCGCGGTACCCCCAATGAGCAGTTCTTC.

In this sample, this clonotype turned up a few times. CDR3 sequence reads: CASRLKPNTEAFF. The CDR3 DNA is TGCGCCAGCAGACTGAAGCCGAACACTGAAGCTTTCTTT. The chain uses TRBV5-1 and TRBJ1-1; no clear D. This CDR3 contains 13 residues. Germline values: CDR1 SGHRS, CDR2 YFSETQ. Trimming left V 5 bases short and J 1 base short, with 9 bases between.

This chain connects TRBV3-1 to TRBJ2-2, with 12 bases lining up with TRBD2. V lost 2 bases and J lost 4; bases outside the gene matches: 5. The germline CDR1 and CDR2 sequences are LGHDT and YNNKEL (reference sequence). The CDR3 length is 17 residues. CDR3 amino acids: CASSQPGLAGRTGELFF. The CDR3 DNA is TGTGCCAGCAGCCAACCCGGACTAGCGGGGCGCACCGGGGAGCTGTTTTTT.

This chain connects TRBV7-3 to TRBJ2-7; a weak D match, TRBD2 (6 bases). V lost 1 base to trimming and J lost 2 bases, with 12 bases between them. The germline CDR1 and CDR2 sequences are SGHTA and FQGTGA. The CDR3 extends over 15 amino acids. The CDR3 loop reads CASSLSSSVTYEQYF. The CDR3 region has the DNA TGTGCCAGCAGCTTAAGCTCTAGCGTTACCTACGAGCAGTACTTC.

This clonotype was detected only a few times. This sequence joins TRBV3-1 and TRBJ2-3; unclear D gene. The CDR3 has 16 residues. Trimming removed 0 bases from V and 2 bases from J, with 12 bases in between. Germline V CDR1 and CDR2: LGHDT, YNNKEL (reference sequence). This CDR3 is CASSQDNTPPTDTQYF. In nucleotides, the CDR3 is TGTGCCAGCAGCCAAGATAATACGCCACCCACAGATACGCAGTATTTT.

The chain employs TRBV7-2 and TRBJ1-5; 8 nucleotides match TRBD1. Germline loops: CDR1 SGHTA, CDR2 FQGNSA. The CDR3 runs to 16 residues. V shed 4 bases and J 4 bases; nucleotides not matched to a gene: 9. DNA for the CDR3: TGTGCCAGCAGCTCTAGGACAGGGTTAGGAAATCAGCCCCAGCATTTT. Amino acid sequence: CASSSRTGLGNQPQHF.

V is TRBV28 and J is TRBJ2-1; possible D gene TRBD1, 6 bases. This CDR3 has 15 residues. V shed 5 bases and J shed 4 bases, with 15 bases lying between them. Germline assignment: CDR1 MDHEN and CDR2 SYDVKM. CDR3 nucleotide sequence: TGTGCCAGCAGTGCCTCCGGGACACCGTACAATGAGCAGTTCTTC. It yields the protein CASSASGTPYNEQFF.

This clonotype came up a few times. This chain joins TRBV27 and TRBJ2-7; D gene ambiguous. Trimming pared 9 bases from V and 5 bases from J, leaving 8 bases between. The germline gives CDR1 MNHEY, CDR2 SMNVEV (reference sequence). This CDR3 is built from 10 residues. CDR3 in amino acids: CARSTDEQYF. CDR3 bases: TGTGCCAGGAGTACGGACGAGCAGTACTTC.

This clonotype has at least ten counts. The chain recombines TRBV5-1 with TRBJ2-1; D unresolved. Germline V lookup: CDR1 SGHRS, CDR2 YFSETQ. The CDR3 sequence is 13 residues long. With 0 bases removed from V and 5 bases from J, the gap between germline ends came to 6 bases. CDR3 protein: CASSLAMNNEQFF. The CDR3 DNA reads TGCGCCAGCAGCTTGGCCATGAACAATGAGCAGTTCTTC.

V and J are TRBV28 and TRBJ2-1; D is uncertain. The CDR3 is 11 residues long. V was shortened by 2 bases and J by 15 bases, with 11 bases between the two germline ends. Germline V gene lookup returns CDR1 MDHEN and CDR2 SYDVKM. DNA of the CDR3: TGTGCCAGCAGTTTAACCTCCGGGCGGTTCTTC. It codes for CASSLTSGRFF.

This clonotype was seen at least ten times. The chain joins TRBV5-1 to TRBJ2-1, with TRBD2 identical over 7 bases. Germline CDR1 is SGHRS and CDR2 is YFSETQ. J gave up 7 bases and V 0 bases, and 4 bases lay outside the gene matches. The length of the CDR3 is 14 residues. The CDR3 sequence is CASSLEGSGNEQFF. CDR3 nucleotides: TGCGCCAGCAGCTTGGAAGGTAGCGGGAATGAGCAGTTCTTC.